A single sample is the source of the 4 T cell receptor beta chains below, sequenced in a study of beta chain features in type 1 diabetes. General study points: Within each of all four CD4+ subsets, Type 1 diabetes patients had TCRB CDR3s that were moderately but significantly shorter.

These receptors lack a known antigen. The study reverse transcribed the entire isolated RNA, so it sequenced expressed TCRB transcripts. Profiled with immunoSEQ multiplex PCR; TCRdb holds only in-frame clones, not every one. The sample holds about 650,000 clones; 9.5% to 15% are singletons and the top ten take roughly 0.11%. Material for sequencing was naive CD4+ T cells from blood. These receptors came from a man aged 25 to 45 with type 1 diabetes.

The chain combines TRBV2 with TRBJ1-5; D is unresolved. This CDR3 has 15 residues. The germline CDR1 and CDR2 sequences are SNHLY and FYNNEI. V shed 0 bases and J shed 4 bases, with 10 bases lying between them. In nucleotides, the CDR3 is TGTGCCAGCAGTGAAGCGGCGCAGAAGAATCAGCCCCAGCATTTT. Residues: CASSEAAQKNQPQHF. Full variable domain (rest looked up from reference TRBV2 and TRBJ1-5): EPEVTQTPSHQVTQMGQEVILRCVPISNHLYFYWYRQILGQKVEFLVSFYNNEISEKSEIFDDQFSVERPDGSNFTLKIRSTKLEDSAMYFCASSEAAQKNQPQHFGDGTRLSIL.

This clone was observed a handful of times. J is TRBJ2-2 and V is TRBV9; D perhaps matches TRBD1 (6 bases). The length of the CDR3 is 17 residues. With 4 bases removed from V and 0 bases from J, the gap between germline ends came to 16 bases. CDR1 and CDR2 from the germline V gene are SGDLS and YYNGEE. CDR3 loop: CASSPLSDSSNTGELFF. CDR3 DNA: TGTGCCAGCAGCCCCCTTTCGGACAGTTCGAACACCGGGGAGCTGTTTTTT.

This clone was counted a few times. The chain has TRBV18 and TRBJ2-5; D tentatively fits TRBD1 or TRBD2 (5 bases each). Trimming removed 2 bases from V and 5 bases from J, with 9 bases in between. This CDR3 spans 13 amino acids. Per the germline V gene, CDR1 is KGHSH and CDR2 is LQKENI. The CDR3 here is CASSPGTDETQYF. In DNA, the CDR3 is TGTGCCAGCTCACCAGGGACGGATGAGACCCAGTACTTC.

In this sample, this clone turned up a few times. CDR3 protein: CASRPYAGTNEKLFF. CDR3 coding DNA: TGTGCCAGCAGGCCTTACGCGGGGACTAATGAAAAACTGTTTTTT. The J gene is TRBJ1-4, the V gene TRBV6-5; the D is unclear. V dropped 6 bases and J dropped 2 bases, with 13 bases sitting between them. The CDR3 spans 15 residues. Germline CDR1 reads MNHEY; CDR2 reads SVGAGI.